Listed below are T cell receptor beta chains from one sample, sequenced in a study of PD-1 blockade in classical Hodgkin lymphoma. The repertoire was sequenced with immunoSEQ multiplex PCR; TCRdb's copy has only in-frame clones and lacks some. The sample carries about 13,000 clones, roughly three quarters recorded once. Source: CD8+ T cells from blood, taken at baseline. These TCRs come from a human donor with classical Hodgkin lymphoma. Each CDR3 is given with its conserved first and last residue. Each record gives: D gene, clone size, J gene, V gene, CDR3 DNA, CDR3 protein. D genes are given only for firm matches. Rows give clone size only sometimes, using once, few, many, or a class for an expanded clone.

>TRBD1|once|TRBJ2-1|TRBV4-3
TGCGCCAGCAGCCGCGGGGACAGGGGTGACAATGAGCAGTTCTTC
CASSRGDRGDNEQFF
>TRBD2|NA|TRBJ2-3|TRBV7-2
TGTGCCAGCAGCTTAGAACTAGCGGGAGCTAGCACAGATACGCAGTATTTT
CASSLELAGASTDTQYF
>NA|NA|TRBJ1-3|TRBV15
TGTGCCACCAGCAGAGACCCAGGACGGGGAAACACCATATATTTT
CATSRDPGRGNTIYF
>NA|NA|TRBJ2-1|TRBV4-3
TGCGCCAGCAGCCAAGTCCGGGTCAGGCTCTACAATGAGCAGTTCTTC
CASSQVRVRLYNEQFF
>NA|NA|TRBJ2-5|TRBV4-3
TGCGCCAGCAGCCAAAAAGGATTGGCGGACGAGACCCAGTACTTC
CASSQKGLADETQYF
>NA|NA|TRBJ2-1|TRBV2
TGTGCCAGCTCCCTGAGGGGTTCCTACAATGAGCAGTTCTTC
CASSLRGSYNEQFF
>TRBD2|NA|TRBJ2-5|TRBV29-1
TGCAGCGCCCTGCCGGGACTAATACAAGAGACCCAGTACTTC
CSALPGLIQETQYF
>NA|NA|TRBJ1-2|TRBV10-3
TGTGCCATCAGGGGGATTGACTATGGCTACACCTTC
CAIRGIDYGYTF
>NA|NA|TRBJ2-7|TRBV11-2
TGTGCCAGCAGCGCTGGGAGCTCCTACGAGCAGTACTTC
CASSAGSSYEQYF
>TRBD2|once|TRBJ2-3|TRBV6-6
TGTGCCAGCAGTTCCCCTAGCGGGGGGGAAACAGATACGCAGTATTTT
CASSSPSGGETDTQYF
>NA|NA|TRBJ2-1|TRBV5-1
TGCGCCAGCAGAAGGGACATAGACAATGAGCAGTTCTTC
CASRRDIDNEQFF
>NA|NA|TRBJ2-2|TRBV6-5
TGTGCCAGCAGCTCGACAGAGAGGAACACCGGGGAGCTGTTTTTT
CASSSTERNTGELFF
>NA|NA|TRBJ1-1|TRBV15
TGTGCCACCAGCAGAGATCGGGTCGGGAGGGGTTGGTACACTGAAGCTTTCTTT
CATSRDRVGRGWYTEAFF
>TRBD1|NA|TRBJ1-2|TRBV2
TGTGCCAGCAGCGACCCGGGACAGGGTGATGATGGCTACACCTTC
CASSDPGQGDDGYTF
>NA|NA|TRBJ1-4|TRBV6-5
TGTGCCAGCAGTCCCAATAATGAAAAACTGTTTTTT
CASSPNNEKLFF
>TRBD2|NA|TRBJ2-1|TRBV10-2
TGCGCCAGCAGTGATAGCGGGGGCTACTCCTACAATGAGCAGTTCTTC
CASSDSGGYSYNEQFF
>NA|NA|TRBJ2-6|TRBV9
TGTGCCAGCACTCCGGGCCTCAACGGGGCCAACGTCCTGACTTTC
CASTPGLNGANVLTF
>NA|NA|TRBJ1-3|TRBV7-9
TGTGCCAGCAGCTTACCTTCTCAAGATCAGGGAAACACCATATATTTT
CASSLPSQDQGNTIYF
>NA|NA|TRBJ1-4|TRBV2
TGTGCCAGCAGTGAAGGTCACCTTAAGGGAAAACTGTTTTTT
CASSEGHLKGKLFF
>NA|NA|TRBJ2-2|TRBV7-2
TGTGCCAGCAGCTCAAGCAGGGGGGCCGGGGAGCTGTTTTTT
CASSSSRGAGELFF
>NA|NA|TRBJ2-1|TRBV4-3
TGCGCCAGCAGCCAAGGGAGTTACAATGAGCAGTTCTTC
CASSQGSYNEQFF
>NA|NA|TRBJ2-3|TRBV4-2
TGTGCCAGCAGCCAAGTTGGGACAGATACGCAGTATTTT
CASSQVGTDTQYF
>TRBD1|NA|TRBJ1-4|TRBV4-1
TGCGCCAGCAGCCAAGGGCCGTTAGGTCAGGGGGATGAAAAACTGTTTTTT
CASSQGPLGQGDEKLFF
>NA|NA|TRBJ2-3|TRBV6-4
TGTGCCAGCAGTGATCAGGGGGGTCGCACAGATACGCAGTATTTT
CASSDQGGRTDTQYF
>TRBD1|NA|TRBJ1-2|TRBV10-3
TGTGCCATCAGTGGGGACAGGGGGGCGAGCTATGGCTACACCTTC
CAISGDRGASYGYTF
>TRBD2|NA|TRBJ2-5|TRBV2
TGTGCCAGCAGTGATCCTACGGCAGCGGGGGGAATAAACCGCGAGACCCAGTACTTC
CASSDPTAAGGINRETQYF
>NA|NA|TRBJ1-2|TRBV9
TGTGCCAGCAGCGGAGGGTTCTATGGCTACACCTTC
CASSGGFYGYTF
>TRBD1|once|TRBJ1-2|TRBV9
TGTGCCAGCAGCGTAGGGGGACAGTCTAACTATGGCTACACCTTC
CASSVGGQSNYGYTF
>NA|NA|TRBJ2-1|TRBV11-3
TGTGCCAGCAGCCGACCCCAGGGACCCAATGAGCAGTTCTTC
CASSRPQGPNEQFF
>NA|NA|TRBJ2-7|TRBV9
TGTGCCAGCAGCGTAGCACAGGACTACGAGCAGTACTTC
CASSVAQDYEQYF
>TRBD2|NA|TRBJ2-1|TRBV4-1
TGCGCCAGCAGCCAGGGGACTAGCGGAGGGACTTACAATGAGCAGTTCTTC
CASSQGTSGGTYNEQFF
>TRBD1|medium-sized|TRBJ1-2|TRBV7-6
TGTGCCAGCAGCCCCACGACAGGGTTTAACTATGGCTACACCTTC
CASSPTTGFNYGYTF
>NA|few|TRBJ1-6|TRBV25-1
TGTGCCAGCAGTGGGACCGCTAAGGGTGGGGCCCTCCACTTT
CASSGTAKGGALHF
>NA|NA|TRBJ1-5|TRBV4-1
TGCGCCAGCAGCCAAGGTTTTTTGGTTCGGCAGCCCCAGCATTTT
CASSQGFLVRQPQHF
>NA|few|TRBJ1-2|TRBV28
TGTGCCAGCAGTTTTGGGTCAGCCTATGGCTACACCTTC
CASSFGSAYGYTF